This TCR beta chain emerged from a study of PD-1 blockade in classical Hodgkin lymphoma. Repertoires were generated with immunoSEQ multiplex PCR, while TCRdb's copy carries only in-frame clones and drops some. The table lists 25,000 to 30,000 clones, approximately 82% of them singletons. All patients experienced relapse after autologous stem cell transplantation, and brentuximab vedotin exposure was variable. The source was peripheral blood mononuclear cells (PBMCs), collected before the second cycle of nivolumab. This TCR was recovered from a human donor with classical Hodgkin lymphoma.

DNA for the CDR3: TGTGCCAGCAGAAAATTAATTGGGACGGATAGCAATCAGCCCCAGCATTTT. Translated: CASRKLIGTDSNQPQHF. The chain uses TRBV27 and TRBJ1-5; maybe TRBD1 (5 bases). The CDR3 length is 17 residues. Germline lookup yields CDR1 MNHEY and CDR2 SMNVEV (reference sequence). V was pared by 6 bases and J by 0 bases, with 18 bases between.